A selection of T cell receptor beta chains follows, all from one sample in a study of a mutant IDH1 vaccine in newly diagnosed glioma. Clones were read by immunoSEQ multiplex PCR, and TCRdb kept only the in-frame ones, dropping some. This repertoire shows about 25,000 clones, 60% to 80% found once; its top ten account for roughly a tenth. Their specific antigens are unknown. Sequenced material: PBMCs, taken from a glioma patient whose treatment included an IDH1 peptide vaccine. The receptors shown here come from a man between 35 and 55 years old with glioma. The CDR3 runs from the conserved cysteine through the conserved F or W. The D gene is left open where the match is weak. The size entry is marked missing in some rows and otherwise reads once, few, many or a size class.

len	abundance	d_gene	v_gene	j_gene	CDR3nt	CDR3aa
14	.	.	TRBV19	TRBJ1-1	TGTGCCAGTAGCCGTCGGGAGATGAACACTGAAGCTTTCTTT	CASSRREMNTEAFF
17	medium-sized	TRBD1	TRBV7-7	TRBJ2-3	TGTGCCAGCAGCTCGAACCCCGACAGGGCCTACCGAGATACGCAGTATTTT	CASSSNPDRAYRDTQYF
14	.	TRBD1	TRBV2	TRBJ2-5	TGTGCCAGCAGTCCAGGGACAGGCCAAGAGACCCAGTACTTC	CASSPGTGQETQYF
15	.	.	TRBV7-2	TRBJ2-2	TGTGCCAGCAGCACCGGGCCTAGCTCGCGGTCCGAGCTGTTTTTT	CASSTGPSSRSELFF
14	.	TRBD1	TRBV2	TRBJ1-1	TGTGCCAGCAGGGACAGGGCAATGAACACTGAAGCTTTCTTT	CASRDRAMNTEAFF
15	.	.	TRBV4-1	TRBJ1-5	TGCGCCAGCAGCCAAGTGGTAGGGGGAGATCAGCCCCAGCATTTT	CASSQVVGGDQPQHF
13	.	.	TRBV7-9	TRBJ2-7	TGTGCCAGCAGCCCGACACTAGGGACCGAGCAGTACTTC	CASSPTLGTEQYF
14	.	.	TRBV6-5	TRBJ1-1	TGTGCCAGCAGGTCTGGGGTAGCGATCGCTGAAGCTTTCTTT	CASRSGVAIAEAFF
13	.	.	TRBV7-8	TRBJ2-5	TGTGCCAGCAGCCCGAGGGGTTCGGAGACCCAGTACTTC	CASSPRGSETQYF
16	.	TRBD2	TRBV6-5	TRBJ2-7	TGTGCCAGCAGTTACTCTAGCGGGGGCCTTTTCTACGAGCAGTACTTC	CASSYSSGGLFYEQYF
16	.	.	TRBV4-1	TRBJ1-4	TGCGCCAGCAGCCAAGTTGCGGGACAAGTGATTGAAAAACTGTTTTTT	CASSQVAGQVIEKLFF
14	.	TRBD1	TRBV5-8	TRBJ1-2	TGTGCCAGCAGCCCACAGGGGCCTAACTATGGCTACACCTTC	CASSPQGPNYGYTF
13	.	.	TRBV6-1	TRBJ1-1	TGTGCCAGCATTCCGTCCGGGGACACTGAAGCTTTCTTT	CASIPSGDTEAFF
15	.	.	TRBV5-1	TRBJ2-3	TGCGCCAGCAGCTTCGCCCCTGGAGGAGCAGATACGCAGTATTTT	CASSFAPGGADTQYF
16	.	TRBD2	TRBV4-3	TRBJ2-2	TGCGCCAGCAGTCAGGTGGGGACTAGCTTCACCGGGGAGCTGTTTTTT	CASSQVGTSFTGELFF
14	.	.	TRBV5-6	TRBJ1-5	TGTGCCAGCAGCTTGGTGTCCGGTGGACAGCCCCAGCATTTT	CASSLVSGGQPQHF
14	.	.	TRBV6-1	TRBJ1-2	TGTGCCAGCAGTGAAAGGTGGTCTTCCTATGGCTACACCTTC	CASSERWSSYGYTF
12	.	.	TRBV5-5	TRBJ1-2	TGTGCCAGCAGCTTGGGCTTCTATGGCTACACCTTC	CASSLGFYGYTF